This entry lists 6 T cell receptor beta chains sequenced from one sample in a study of cytomegalovirus exposure and HLA in healthy donors. 13 Jbeta primers and 60 Vbeta primers were used for the PCR. TCRdb keeps only in-frame clones here, not all; method: immunoSEQ multiplex PCR. The table records around 170,000 clones, 75% to 90% of them present only once. The specimen was PBMCs. These receptor sequences come from a girl between 10 and 17 years old in good health and CMV-seropositive.

The chain recombines TRBV6-5 with TRBJ1-2; the D is unclear. The germline V gene encodes CDR1 MNHEY and CDR2 SVGAGI. The CDR3 is 12 amino acids. Trimming took off 0 bases at V and 6 bases at J, with 5 bases between the two ends. The CDR3 protein is CASSYSGDGYTF. DNA of the CDR3: TGTGCCAGCAGTTACTCCGGGGATGGCTACACCTTC.

This sequence joins TRBV7-9 and TRBJ2-7; TRBD2 matches 13 bases. V was pared by 5 bases and J by 5 bases, with 12 bases of the junction left unmatched. The germline CDR1 and CDR2 sequences are SEHNR and FQNEAQ (reference sequence). This CDR3 is built from 17 residues. The CDR3 loop reads CASSPPTSGRASNEQYF. CDR3 DNA: TGTGCCAGCAGCCCACCCACTAGCGGGAGGGCCTCTAACGAGCAGTACTTC.

V usage is TRBV6-5 and J usage is TRBJ2-7; 7 nucleotides align to TRBD2. Germline assignment: CDR1 MNHEY and CDR2 SVGAGI. Trimming took 8 bases from V and 2 from J; bases not matched to a gene: 9. The CDR3 extends over 14 amino acids. CDR3 coding DNA: TGTGCCAGCTCAACGGGGGGTCCTACCTACGAGCAGTACTTC. It yields the protein CASSTGGPTYEQYF.

V and J are TRBV7-3 and TRBJ1-2, with 7 positions matching TRBD1. J gave up 2 bases and V 5 bases, and 8 bases lay outside the gene matches. Per germline, CDR1 SGHTA and CDR2 FQGTGA. The CDR3 is 15 residues long. The CDR3 sequence: CASSPQGQINYGYTF. DNA of the CDR3: TGTGCCAGCAGCCCGCAGGGACAGATAAACTATGGCTACACCTTC.

The V call is TRBV18, the J call TRBJ1-4; maybe TRBD1 (5 bases). The CDR3 is 15 residues long. Between the trimmed V and J ends, which lost 4 bases and 4 bases, there was a span of 13 bases. Germline V CDR1 and CDR2: KGHSH, LQKENI. The CDR3 region is CASSRGPGVNEKLFF. The CDR3 region has the DNA TGTGCCAGCTCACGCGGTCCGGGGGTTAATGAAAAACTGTTTTTT.

This clone came up once. This chain links TRBV7-6 with TRBJ1-2, with D tentatively TRBD1 (6 bases). CDR1 and CDR2 (germline): SGHVS, FNYEAQ. CDR3 length equals 16 residues. V lost 1 base and J 3 bases, leaving 15 bases between the germline ends. The CDR3 reads CASSLVRGKWYYGYTF. The CDR3 nucleotides are TGTGCCAGCAGCTTAGTAAGGGGGAAGTGGTACTATGGCTACACCTTC.